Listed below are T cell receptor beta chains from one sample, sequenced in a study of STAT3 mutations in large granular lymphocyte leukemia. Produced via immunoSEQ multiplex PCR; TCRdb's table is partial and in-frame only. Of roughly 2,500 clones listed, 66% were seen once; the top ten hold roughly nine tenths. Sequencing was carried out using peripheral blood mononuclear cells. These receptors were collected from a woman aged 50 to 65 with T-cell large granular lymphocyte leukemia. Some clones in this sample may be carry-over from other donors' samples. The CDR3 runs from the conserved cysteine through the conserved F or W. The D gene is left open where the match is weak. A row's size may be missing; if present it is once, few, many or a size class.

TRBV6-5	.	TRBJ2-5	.	CASGRVRETQYF	TGTGCCAGCGGACGGGTGAGGGAGACCCAGTACTTC
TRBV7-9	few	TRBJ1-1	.	CASSLEGNTEAFF	TGTGCCAGCAGTTTAGAAGGGAACACTGAAGCTTTCTTT
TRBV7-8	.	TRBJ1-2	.	CASSLSQVWEIHYGYTF	TGTGCCAGCAGCTTATCTCAGGTGTGGGAGATTCACTATGGCTACACCTTC
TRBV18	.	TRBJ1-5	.	CASSPSWGAGDQPQHF	TGTGCCAGCTCACCATCTTGGGGGGCGGGGGATCAGCCCCAGCATTTT
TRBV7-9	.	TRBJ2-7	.	CASSFGLPAYEQYF	TGTGCCAGCAGCTTTGGACTCCCGGCTTACGAGCAGTACTTC
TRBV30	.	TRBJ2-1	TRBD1	CAWSDDRAEQFF	TGTGCCTGGAGCGATGACAGGGCTGAGCAGTTCTTC
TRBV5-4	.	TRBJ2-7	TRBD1	CASSPDRGSSYEQYF	TGTGCCAGCAGCCCGGACAGGGGGAGCTCCTACGAGCAGTACTTC
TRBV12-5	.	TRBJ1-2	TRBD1	CASGLGTGGYNGYTF	TGTGCTAGTGGTTTAGGGACAGGGGGTTATAATGGCTACACCTTC
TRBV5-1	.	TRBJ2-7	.	CASSLGGTLLYEQYF	TGCGCCAGCAGCTTGGGGGGGACACTTTTATACGAGCAGTACTTC
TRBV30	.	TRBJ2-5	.	CAWAGRIQETQYF	TGTGCCTGGGCGGGACGGATCCAAGAGACCCAGTACTTC
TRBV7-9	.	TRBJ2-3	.	CASRHRLTYSTDTQYF	TGTGCCAGCAGACACCGACTAACTTATAGCACAGATACGCAGTATTTT
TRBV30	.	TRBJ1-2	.	CAWVIQSYGYTF	TGTGCCTGGGTCATTCAGTCCTATGGCTACACCTTC